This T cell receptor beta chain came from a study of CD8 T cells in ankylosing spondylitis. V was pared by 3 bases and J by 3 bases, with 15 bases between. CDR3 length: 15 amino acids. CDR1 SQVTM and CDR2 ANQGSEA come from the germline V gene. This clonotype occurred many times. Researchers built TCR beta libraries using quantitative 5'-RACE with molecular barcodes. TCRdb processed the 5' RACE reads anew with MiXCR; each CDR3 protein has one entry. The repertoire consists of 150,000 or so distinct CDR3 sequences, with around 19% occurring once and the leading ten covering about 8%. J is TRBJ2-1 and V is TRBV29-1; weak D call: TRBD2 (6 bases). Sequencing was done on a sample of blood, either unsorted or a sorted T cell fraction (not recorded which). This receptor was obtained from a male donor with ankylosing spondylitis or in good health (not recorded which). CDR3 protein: CSVEAGSTFYNEQFF. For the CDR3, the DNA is TGCAGCGTTGAGGCGGGGTCTACCTTCTACAATGAGCAGTTCTTC.